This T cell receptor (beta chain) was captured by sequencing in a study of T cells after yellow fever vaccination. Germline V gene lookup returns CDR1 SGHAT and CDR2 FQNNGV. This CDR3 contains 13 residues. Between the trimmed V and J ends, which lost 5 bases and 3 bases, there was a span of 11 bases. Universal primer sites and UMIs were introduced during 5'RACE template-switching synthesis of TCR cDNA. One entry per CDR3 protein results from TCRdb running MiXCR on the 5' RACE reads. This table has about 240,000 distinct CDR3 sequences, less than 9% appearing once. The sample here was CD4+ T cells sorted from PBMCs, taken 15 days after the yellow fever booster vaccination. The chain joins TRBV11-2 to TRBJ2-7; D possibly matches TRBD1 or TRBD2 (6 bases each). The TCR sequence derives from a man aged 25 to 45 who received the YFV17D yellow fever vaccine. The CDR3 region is CASSAGQRYEQYF. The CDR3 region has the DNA TGTGCCAGCAGCGCGGGACAACGCTACGAGCAGTACTTC.